This passage covers 18 T cell receptor beta chains from one sample sequenced in a study of identical twins' blood T cells. TCRdb re-analysed the 5' RACE reads in MiXCR, keeping a single row per CDR3 protein. The data contain fewer than 450,000 distinct CDR3 sequences, about 28% of them singletons. The sequenced material came from PBMCs. These receptors came from a woman aged 18 to 55 in good health.

CDR3 residues: CASGENTNEQFF. The CDR3 nucleotides are TGTGCCTCGGGGGAAAATACGAATGAGCAGTTCTTC. The chain couples TRBV12-3 or TRBV12-4 to TRBJ2-1; D perhaps matches TRBD2 (6 bases). This CDR3 region has 12 residues. The V end lost 11 bases, the J end lost 7 bases, and 15 bases lay between the germline ends.

There are a few counts of this clonotype. The chain employs TRBV11-2 and TRBJ2-7; D unresolved. The V gene lost 8 bases and the J gene lost 4 bases, with 12 bases spanning the gap. This CDR3 has 12 amino acids. Germline V gives CDR1 SGHAT, CDR2 FQNNGV. CDR3 DNA: TGTGCCAGCCAGTTCCTTTGGTACGAGCAGTACTTC. This sequence encodes CASQFLWYEQYF.

The chain is built from TRBV27 and TRBJ1-1, with TRBD1 identical over 10 bases. This CDR3 spans 15 amino acids. Germline V lookup: CDR1 MNHEY, CDR2 SMNVEV (reference sequence). V dropped 7 bases and J dropped 0; count of bases not matched to a gene: 5. In DNA, the CDR3 is TGTGCCAGCATCCAGGGACAGGGGTTGAACACTGAAGCTTTCTTT. Translated: CASIQGQGLNTEAFF.

This clonotype was detected once. CDR3 region: CAISATDETQYF. For the CDR3, the DNA is TGTGCCATCAGTGCGACAGATGAGACCCAGTACTTC. V gene TRBV10-3 combines with J gene TRBJ2-5, with D maybe TRBD1 (5 bases). The CDR3 runs 12 residues. Germline assignment: CDR1 ENHRY and CDR2 SYGVKD. Between the trimmed V and J ends, which lost 4 bases and 5 bases, there was a span of 8 bases.

This clonotype was found many times. The chain has TRBV2 and TRBJ1-5; D not certain. Germline lookup yields CDR1 SNHLY and CDR2 FYNNEI. Trimming stripped 4 bases from V and 0 bases from J, with 7 bases between. This CDR3 has 14 residues. The CDR3 nucleotides are TGTGCCAGCAGTGGGGCAGCTAGCAATCAGCCCCAGCATTTT. It codes for CASSGAASNQPQHF.

This chain links TRBV20-1 with TRBJ2-7; D is perhaps TRBD2 (6 bases). Per germline, CDR1 DFQATT and CDR2 SNEGSKA (reference sequence). Trimming removed 6 bases at V and 5 bases at J, with 14 bases between. The CDR3 covers 12 residues. The DNA for the CDR3 is TGCAGTGCGGCGGGATCCATCCACGAGCAGTACTTC. Translation: CSAAGSIHEQYF.

The gene calls are TRBV29-1 and TRBJ1-2; tentatively, D is TRBD1 (6 bases). The CDR3 is 11 amino acids. Trimming took off 6 bases at V and 10 bases at J, with 15 bases between the two ends. Germline CDR1 reads SQVTM; CDR2 reads ANQGSEA. CDR3 protein: CSVLGQSDYTF. CDR3 DNA: TGCAGCGTGCTGGGACAATCCGACTACACCTTC.

The genes are TRBV6-1 and TRBJ1-1, with D unclear. This CDR3 comprises 13 residues. V dropped 8 bases and J dropped 1 base, with 11 bases sitting between them. Germline lookup yields CDR1 MNHNS and CDR2 SASEGT. The CDR3 reads CASPSRGNTEAFF. CDR3 bases: TGTGCCAGCCCAAGTCGAGGGAACACTGAAGCTTTCTTT.

The chain uses TRBV2 and TRBJ2-1, with D possibly being TRBD2 (6 bases). The CDR3 extends over 14 amino acids. Per the germline V gene, CDR1 is SNHLY and CDR2 is FYNNEI. Trimming removed 3 bases from V and 3 bases from J, with 9 bases in between. Here the CDR3 DNA reads TGTGCCAGCAGTGAGGTTAGCGGCTACAATGAGCAGTTCTTC. Translation gives CASSEVSGYNEQFF. The full variable domain, completed using reference TRBV2 and TRBJ2-1, is EPEVTQTPSHQVTQMGQEVILRCVPISNHLYFYWYRQILGQKVEFLVSFYNNEISEKSEIFDDQFSVERPDGSNFTLKIRSTKLEDSAMYFCASSEVSGYNEQFFGPGTRLTVL.

This clonotype was seen a few times. The rearrangement uses TRBV20-1 and TRBJ2-2; tentative D call: TRBD2 (6 bases). With 3 bases removed from V and 3 bases from J, the gap between germline ends came to 14 bases. Germline V gene sequence: CDR1 DFQATT, CDR2 SNEGSKA (reference sequence). The CDR3 length is 15 residues. The CDR3 DNA sequence: TGCAGTGCTAGGGGCTCCGGAGGGGACACCGGGGAGCTGTTTTTT. Protein sequence: CSARGSGGDTGELFF.

This clonotype was observed a handful of times. The V gene is TRBV6-6, the J gene TRBJ1-2; TRBD1 agrees at 7 bases. J was trimmed by 4 bases and V by 5 bases; bases with no gene match: 10. This CDR3 contains 15 residues. Germline loops: CDR1 MNHNY, CDR2 SVGAGI (reference sequence). CDR3 protein: CASSPGQVLFYGYTF. CDR3 bases: TGTGCCAGCAGTCCCGGACAGGTCCTTTTCTATGGCTACACCTTC.

The sample holds a few counts of this clonotype. The chain has TRBV6-5 and TRBJ1-4, with D possibly matching TRBD1 (5 bases). Trimming shortened V by 8 bases and J by 7 bases, and 14 bases separated the two germline ends. The CDR3 sequence is 13 residues long. Germline V gene sequence: CDR1 MNHEY, CDR2 SVGAGI. CDR3 sequence: CASLGGRSEKLFF. The CDR3 bases are TGTGCCAGCTTGGGGGGACGTTCTGAAAAACTGTTTTTT.

The rearrangement uses TRBV13 and TRBJ2-1; tentatively, D is TRBD2 (5 bases). This CDR3 is built from 17 residues. Germline V gene lookup returns CDR1 PRHDT and CDR2 FYEKMQ (reference sequence). V was cut by 2 bases and J by 9 bases, with 23 bases left in between. The CDR3 spells CASSLRRVFSSAGEQFF. The DNA of the CDR3 is TGTGCCAGCAGCTTACGGCGTGTCTTTTCCTCGGCGGGTGAGCAGTTCTTC.

The rearrangement uses TRBV6-1 and TRBJ2-1; possible D gene TRBD2, 5 bases. The CDR3 has 12 residues. CDR1 and CDR2 (germline): MNHNS, SASEGT. The V gene lost 5 bases and the J gene lost 10 bases, with 12 bases spanning the gap. CDR3 region: CASSPMGAEQFF. The CDR3 coding sequence is TGTGCCAGCAGTCCGATGGGAGCGGAGCAGTTCTTC.

This clonotype was recorded a few times. The chain has TRBV5-1 and TRBJ1-1; the match to TRBD1 covers 7 bases. Germline CDR1 reads SGHRS; CDR2 reads YFSETQ. The CDR3 has 15 amino acids. Unmatched junction bases numbered 7, after V lost 0 bases and J lost 5 bases. The CDR3 nucleotides read TGCGCCAGCAGCTTGGGGGCAGGGGGTACGACTGAAGCTTTCTTT. As protein: CASSLGAGGTTEAFF.

This clonotype was recorded many times. The J gene is TRBJ1-1, the V gene TRBV12-3 or TRBV12-4; 7 nucleotides align to TRBD1. There are 14 residues in the CDR3. V trimming: 5 bases; J trimming: 1 base; junction bases outside the gene matches: 4. This chain's CDR3 is CASSPGGPNTEAFF. The CDR3, as DNA: TGTGCCAGCAGTCCAGGGGGACCGAACACTGAAGCTTTCTTT.

The chain carries TRBV7-2 and TRBJ1-1; D is possibly TRBD1 (5 bases). The V and J ends lost 3 bases and 5 bases respectively, with 19 bases between them. The CDR3 is 16 amino acids. CDR1 is SGHTA and CDR2 is FQGNSA in the germline V gene. For the CDR3, the DNA is TGTGCCAGCAGCTTCAGTCCCGGGACCCCCGGGACTGAAGCTTTCTTT. Translated, it gives CASSFSPGTPGTEAFF.

The V gene is TRBV2, the J gene TRBJ2-1; 7 nucleotides align to TRBD2. CDR1 SNHLY and CDR2 FYNNEI come from the germline V gene. CDR3 size: 14 residues. V was clipped by 3 bases and J by 5 bases; unmatched bases: 4. The CDR3 spells CASSEGGVNNEQFF. The CDR3 DNA reads as TGTGCCAGCAGTGAGGGGGGGGTCAACAATGAGCAGTTCTTC.